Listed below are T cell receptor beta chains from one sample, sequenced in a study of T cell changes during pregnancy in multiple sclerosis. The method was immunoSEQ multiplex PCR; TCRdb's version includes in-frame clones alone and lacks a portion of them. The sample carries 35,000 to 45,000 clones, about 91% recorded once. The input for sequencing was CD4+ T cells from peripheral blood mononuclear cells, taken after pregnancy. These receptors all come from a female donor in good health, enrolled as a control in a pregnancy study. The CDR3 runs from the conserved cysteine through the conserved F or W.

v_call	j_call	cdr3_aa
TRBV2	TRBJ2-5	CASSAGGRQTQYF
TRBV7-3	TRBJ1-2	CASSIFKGASSGYTF
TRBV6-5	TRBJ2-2	CASSIGGNTGELFF
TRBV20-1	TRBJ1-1	CSASDTEAFF
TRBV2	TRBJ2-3	CASSEGRTGTDTQYF
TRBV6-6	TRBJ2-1	CASSPLAGVLNEQFF
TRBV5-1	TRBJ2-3	CASSPGQRKDTQYF
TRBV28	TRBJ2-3	CASSLAGPNTQYF
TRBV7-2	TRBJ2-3	CASRDLAGPTDTQYF
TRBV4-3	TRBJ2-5	CASKEDLRDQYF
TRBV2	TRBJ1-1	CASSEIGTGARAFF
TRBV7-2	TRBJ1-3	CASSLVQGNTIYF
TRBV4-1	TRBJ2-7	CASSQEGLEYEQYF
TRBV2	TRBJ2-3	CASRDSFSTDTQYF
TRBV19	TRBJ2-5	CASSTGQGWGETQYF
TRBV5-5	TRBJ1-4	CASSLPTRTNEKLFF
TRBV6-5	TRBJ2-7	CASSPLAGADEQYF
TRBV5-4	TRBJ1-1	CASSQGGLAEAFF
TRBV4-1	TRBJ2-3	CASSPTKLGATDTQYF
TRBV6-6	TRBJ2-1	CASSKPGQGINEQFF
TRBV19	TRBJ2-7	CASTGTGYEQYF
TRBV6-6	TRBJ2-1	CASSQGQGARNEQFF
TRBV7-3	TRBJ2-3	CASSFAGFPDTQYF
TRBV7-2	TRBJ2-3	CASSSRGGLTGLGADTQYF
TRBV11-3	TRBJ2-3	CASSLGRDDTQYF
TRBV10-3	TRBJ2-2	CAISAFQRGGTGELFF
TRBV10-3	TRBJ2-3	CAIRAGEGTDTQYF
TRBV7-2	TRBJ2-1	CASSLDTYNEQFF
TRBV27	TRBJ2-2	CASSLATSGGSTGELFF
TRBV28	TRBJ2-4	CASSLVLSRASRLAKNIQYF
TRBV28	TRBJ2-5	CASGRGPQETQYF
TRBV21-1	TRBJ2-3	CASSRGFLIRGLHDLYPQYF
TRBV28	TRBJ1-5	CASSSLPRNQPQHF
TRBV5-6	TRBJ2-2	CASSYRTPRTGELFF
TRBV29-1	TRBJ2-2	CSVFGDGWRYGGYTGELFF
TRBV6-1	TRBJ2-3	CASITSGGRTDTQYF
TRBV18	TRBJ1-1	CASSPQQGQLNTEAFF
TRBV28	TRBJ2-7	CAIQGVSYEQYF
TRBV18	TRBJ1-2	CASSATGGAHYGYTF
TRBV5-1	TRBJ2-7	CASSTGTPKRYF
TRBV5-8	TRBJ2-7	CASTSTGRYEQYF
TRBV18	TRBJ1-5	CASSPPGGAPNQPQHF
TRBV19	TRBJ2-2	CASSPGTSGRAGELFF
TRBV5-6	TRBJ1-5	CASSWAENQPQHF
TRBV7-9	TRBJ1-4	CASSLYMATNEKLFF
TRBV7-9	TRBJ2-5	CASNPGRGAETQYF
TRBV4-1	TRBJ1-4	CASSQSQGRLNEKLFF
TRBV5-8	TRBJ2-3	CASSSPEMGREAQYF